This T cell receptor beta chain is drawn from a study of cytomegalovirus exposure and HLA in healthy donors. The wider study: There were 90 million to 140 million unique TCR beta sequences, drawn from around 180 million T cells, in an earlier analysis.

Germline CDR1 reads MDHEN; CDR2 reads SYDVKM. The CDR3 has 15 amino acids. V shed 7 bases, J shed 2 bases, and the junction held 11 bases outside the gene matches. The PCR made use of 60 Vbeta and 13 Jbeta primers. Profiling relied on immunoSEQ multiplex PCR, and the TCRdb table lists in-frame clones only, not all of them. The profile shows around 150,000 clones, 60% to 80% of them singletons. Donors counted as nominally healthy when sampled, yet unrecorded immune exposures were likely. A word on this clone: The antigen is unknown.

Findings of the study overall: Follow-up analysis found HLA locus-dependent TCR association rates, highest for DRB1 and lowest for HLA-C. An Asian-associated ancestry cluster reportedly showed fewer N-insertions than the approximately 700-donor mean in a later analysis.

The clonotype originates from a man aged 55 to 70 in good health and CMV-seronegative. The sample consisted of PBMCs. The rearrangement links TRBV28 to TRBJ2-7, with 7 positions matching TRBD1. The CDR3 bases are TGTGCCAGCACTCTCATGTGGGACAGCACCTACGAGCAGTACTTC. Translating gives CASTLMWDSTYEQYF.